These 18 T cell receptor beta chains were sequenced from one sample in a study of blood T cell repertoires in COVID-19. The table came from immunoSEQ multiplex PCR; TCRdb's copy has only in-frame clones and leaves some out. The table has roughly 290,000 clones, approximately 83% seen once. Sample: peripheral blood. Receptors were obtained from a woman in her 30s who had recovered from COVID-19.

The genes are TRBV19 and TRBJ1-5; D ambiguous. CDR3 length equals 12 residues. The germline V and J ends were trimmed by 9 bases and 2 bases, with 8 bases remaining between them. Germline-derived CDR1 and CDR2 are LNHDA and SQIVND (reference sequence). The CDR3 sequence: CASRSGNQPQHF. DNA for the CDR3: TGTGCCAGCCGTTCGGGCAATCAGCCCCAGCATTTT. Full variable domain (outside the CDR3, taken from reference TRBV19 and TRBJ1-5): DGGITQSPKYLFRKEGQNVTLSCEQNLNHDAMYWYRQDPGQGLRLIYYSQIVNDFQKGDIAEGYSVSREKKESFPLTVTSAQKNPTAFYLCASRSGNQPQHFGDGTRLSIL.

This clone appeared a few times. The V gene is TRBV11-2, the J gene TRBJ2-3; 9 bases map to TRBD1. The germline V gene has CDR1 SGHAT and CDR2 FQNNGV. The ends lost 3 bases at V and 5 bases at J; junction bases unmatched: 9. The CDR3 sequence is 16 residues long. CDR3 in amino acids: CASSFADRGLGDTQYF. DNA of the CDR3: TGTGCCAGCAGCTTCGCGGACAGGGGACTCGGAGATACGCAGTATTTT.

The chain is built from TRBV5-1 and TRBJ2-7, with D possibly matching TRBD2 (6 bases). Trimming shortened V by 2 bases and J by 2 bases, and 14 bases separated the two germline ends. Germline-derived CDR1 and CDR2 are SGHRS and YFSETQ. CDR3 length equals 15 residues. This chain's CDR3 is CASSFGGTGAYEQYF. As DNA, the CDR3 is TGCGCCAGCAGCTTTGGGGGGACGGGGGCCTACGAGCAGTACTTC.

The V call is TRBV3-1 (or the pseudogene TRBV3-2), the J call TRBJ2-2; D not certain. V was pared by 0 bases and J by 5 bases, with 10 bases between. CDR1 LGHDT and CDR2 YNNKEL come from the germline V gene (reference sequence). This CDR3 region has 15 residues. The chain's CDR3 is CASSQEAENTGELFF. The CDR3 DNA sequence: TGTGCCAGCAGCCAAGAGGCGGAGAATACCGGGGAGCTGTTTTTT.

The CDR3 here is CASSTNLLGNTIYF. The CDR3 bases are TGTGCCAGCAGCACTAATTTACTGGGAAACACCATATATTTT. This chain joins TRBV5-5 and TRBJ1-3, with D hard to call. The length of the CDR3 is 14 residues. Deletions cut 4 bases from V and 4 bases from J, with 12 bases between. Germline values: CDR1 SGHKS, CDR2 YYEKEE (reference sequence).

With respect to this clone: A read error may produce the germline difference seen at one junction end. The chain couples TRBV5-1 to TRBJ2-1; 15 bases map to TRBD2. CDR1 and CDR2 (germline): SGHRS, YFSETQ. This CDR3 comprises 14 residues. The CDR3 spells CASSTGTSGRSRIF. CDR3 DNA sequence: TGCGCCAGCAGCACCGGGACTAGCGGGAGGAGTCGGATCTTC.

The V call is TRBV6-1, the J call TRBJ1-1; 7 bases match TRBD1. CDR1 and CDR2 from the germline V gene are MNHNS and SASEGT. This CDR3 comprises 14 residues. Losses at the gene ends were 0 bases for V and 6 bases for J; bases not matched to a gene: 4. The DNA of the CDR3 is TGTGCCAGCAGTGAAGCAGGGGGCTTAGCTGAAGCTTTCTTT. Translation: CASSEAGGLAEAFF.

The J gene is TRBJ1-3, the V gene TRBV11-2, with a weak D call TRBD1 (5 bases). The V gene lost 5 bases and the J gene lost 4 bases, with 24 bases spanning the gap. Germline assignment: CDR1 SGHAT and CDR2 FQNNGV. CDR3 length: 18 residues. The CDR3 loop is CASSHLRRREGKGNTIYF. CDR3 nucleotides: TGTGCCAGCAGCCATCTACGTCGAAGGGAGGGGAAGGGAAACACCATATATTTT.

This sequence joins TRBV19 and TRBJ1-1, with TRBD1 identical over 10 bases. Germline CDR1 reads LNHDA; CDR2 reads SQIVND (reference sequence). The junction had 5 bases not matched to a gene; V was cut back by 11 bases and J by 5 bases. The CDR3 consists of 12 residues. In DNA form, the CDR3 reads TGTGCCGCGGGACAGGGGTGGACTGAAGCTTTCTTT. Protein sequence: CAAGQGWTEAFF.

This clone occurred once. The chain has TRBV4-2 and TRBJ2-5, with a tentative D call TRBD2 (5 bases). The V gene's germline CDR1 is LGHNA and CDR2 YNFKEQ. Deletions cut 0 bases from V and 5 bases from J, with 13 bases between. The CDR3 extends over 15 amino acids. The chain's CDR3 is CASSQESSERETQYF. In DNA, the CDR3 is TGTGCCAGCAGCCAAGAATCATCTGAGCGGGAGACCCAGTACTTC.

The chain combines TRBV7-9 with TRBJ2-7; a weak D match, TRBD1 (7 bases). CDR1 and CDR2 from the germline V gene are SEHNR and FQNEAQ (reference sequence). Trimming pared 3 bases from V and 2 bases from J, leaving 11 bases between. The CDR3 spans 14 residues. This chain's CDR3 is CASSFGGQPYEQYF. The CDR3 DNA is TGTGCCAGCAGCTTCGGGGGACAGCCCTACGAGCAGTACTTC.

The genes are TRBV29-1 and TRBJ2-1; 7 nucleotides align to TRBD1. This CDR3 region has 14 residues. Losses at the gene ends were 4 bases for V and 4 bases for J; bases not matched to a gene: 7. Germline lookup yields CDR1 SQVTM and CDR2 ANQGSEA. The CDR3 DNA reads as TGCAGCGTTGTGTGGGGACAGCCGTACAATGAGCAGTTCTTC. Residues: CSVVWGQPYNEQFF.

This chain uses TRBV6-5 with TRBJ2-7, with 10 nucleotides matching TRBD1. V trimming: 2 bases; J trimming: 6 bases; junction bases outside the gene matches: 7. CDR3 length: 15 residues. Germline CDR1 is MNHEY and CDR2 is SVGAGI. The CDR3 DNA sequence: TGTGCCAGCAGTTACACCGGGACAGGGGTTGGCGAGCAGTACTTC. Protein: CASSYTGTGVGEQYF.

The chain employs TRBV27 and TRBJ2-5, with 9 bases fitting TRBD2. The germline V gene has CDR1 MNHEY and CDR2 SMNVEV (reference sequence). The CDR3 spans 14 residues. Losses at the gene ends were 3 bases for V and 3 bases for J; bases not matched to a gene: 2. The CDR3 here is CASSLLAGEETQYF. Written as DNA, the CDR3 is TGTGCCAGCAGTTTGTTAGCGGGAGAAGAGACCCAGTACTTC.

The J gene is TRBJ2-5, the V gene TRBV7-6; 12 nucleotides match TRBD2. The CDR3 runs to 14 residues. The trim removed 5 bases at V and 5 bases at J, leaving 3 bases unmatched. Looked up from germline, CDR1 is SGHVS and CDR2 is FNYEAQ. CDR3 amino acids: CASSQGTSGETQYF. The CDR3 DNA reads as TGTGCCAGCAGCCAAGGGACTAGCGGGGAGACCCAGTACTTC.

The genes are TRBV10-3 and TRBJ1-2; 9 bases agree with TRBD1. Germline CDR1 ENHRY, CDR2 SYGVKD. With 0 bases clipped from V and 5 bases from J, the junction kept 7 bases outside the gene matches. The CDR3 is 16 amino acids. CDR3 amino acids: CAISESSTGGQYGYTF. The CDR3 region has the DNA TGTGCCATCAGTGAGTCGAGTACAGGGGGCCAGTATGGCTACACCTTC.

The genes are TRBV19 and TRBJ1-5, with 10 bases identical to TRBD1. Losses at the gene ends were 5 bases for V and 5 bases for J; bases not matched to a gene: 9. Germline V CDR1 and CDR2: LNHDA, SQIVND (reference sequence). This CDR3 contains 16 residues. The CDR3 region has the DNA TGTGCCAGTAGTGTCCTGACAGGGGGCTTGTATCAGCCCCAGCATTTT. Translated: CASSVLTGGLYQPQHF.

V usage is TRBV12-3 or TRBV12-4 and J usage is TRBJ2-4; perhaps TRBD2 as D (6 bases). V was clipped by 6 bases and J by 12 bases, with 12 bases between them. The CDR3 runs 11 residues. CDR3 DNA: TGTGCCAGCAGGGTGGGGGGTAATCAGTACTTC. It translates to CASRVGGNQYF.